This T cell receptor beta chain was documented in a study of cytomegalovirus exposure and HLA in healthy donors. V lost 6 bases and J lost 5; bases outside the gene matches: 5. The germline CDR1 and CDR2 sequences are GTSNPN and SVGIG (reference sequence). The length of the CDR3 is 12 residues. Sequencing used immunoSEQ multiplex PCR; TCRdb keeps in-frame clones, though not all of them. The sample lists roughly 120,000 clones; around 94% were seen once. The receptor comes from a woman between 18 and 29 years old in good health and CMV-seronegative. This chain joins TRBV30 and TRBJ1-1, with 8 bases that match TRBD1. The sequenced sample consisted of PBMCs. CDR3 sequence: CACRGLGTEAFF. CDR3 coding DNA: TGTGCCTGCAGGGGGCTAGGAACTGAAGCTTTCTTT.